One sample yielded the 32 T cell receptor beta chains listed below, sequenced in a study of cytomegalovirus exposure and HLA in healthy donors. PCR employed 60 Vbeta and 13 Jbeta primers. Assay: immunoSEQ multiplex PCR; the TCRdb copy retains only in-frame clones and omits some. The data show 150,000 or so clones, over 70% seen once. Input material: PBMCs. The origin of the receptors is a man younger than 45 in good health and CMV-seropositive.

This clone appeared a single time. This chain uses TRBV4-2 with TRBJ1-5; no clear D. This CDR3 spans 13 amino acids. V lost 0 bases and J 7 bases, leaving 7 bases between the germline ends. The germline V gene encodes CDR1 LGHNA and CDR2 YNFKEQ. This chain's CDR3 is CASSQDRLQPQHF. CDR3 coding DNA: TGTGCCAGCAGCCAAGACCGTCTACAGCCCCAGCATTTT.

The rearrangement uses TRBV29-1 and TRBJ2-5; no definite D call. Germline lookup yields CDR1 SQVTM and CDR2 ANQGSEA. Trimming cost V 2 bases and J 4 bases, with 11 bases left between them. CDR3 length equals 13 residues. In DNA form, the CDR3 reads TGCAGCGTTGAATTCCAGGCTTTAGAGACCCAGTACTTC. This codes for CSVEFQALETQYF.

The chain links TRBV7-8 to TRBJ2-2, with 10 nucleotides matching TRBD2. The CDR3 sequence is 16 residues long. V lost 5 bases, J lost 3 bases, and 6 bases stayed unmatched. In germline, CDR1 is SGHVS, CDR2 FQNEAQ. CDR3 sequence reads: CASSPLAGEDTGELFF. CDR3 coding DNA: TGTGCCAGCAGCCCCCTAGCGGGAGAGGACACCGGGGAGCTGTTTTTT.

Written as DNA, the CDR3 is TGTGCCAGCAGTGAAACCGGGACTAGGAGTTTGGAGACCCAGTACTTC. It specifies CASSETGTRSLETQYF. The rearrangement links TRBV6-4 to TRBJ2-5; 8 positions match TRBD2. The CDR3 contains 16 residues. Germline V lookup: CDR1 MRHNA, CDR2 SNTAGT. After removal of 3 bases from V and 5 bases from J, the junction contained 11 bases not matched to a gene.

V gene TRBV2 combines with J gene TRBJ2-7, with D tentatively TRBD2 (5 bases). From germline, CDR1 is SNHLY and CDR2 FYNNEI. This CDR3 has 14 residues. Trimming cost V 7 bases and J 0 bases, with 13 bases left between them. CDR3 nucleotides: TGTGCCAGCACCAGACGGGGAATCTCCTACGAGCAGTACTTC. It specifies CASTRRGISYEQYF.

The chain carries TRBV10-2 and TRBJ2-7; D is possibly TRBD2 (5 bases). The germline V gene encodes CDR1 WSHSY and CDR2 SAAADI. CDR3 size: 15 residues. Trimming cost V 2 bases and J 6 bases, with 17 bases left between them. Written as DNA, the CDR3 is TGCGCCAGCAGTGAGAGTAGTGAGGCGAGGGTCGAGCAGTACTTC. Translated, it gives CASSESSEARVEQYF.

This chain links TRBV28 with TRBJ1-1; 9 bases are shared with TRBD1. The length of the CDR3 is 19 residues. J lost 0 bases, V lost 4 bases, and 15 bases had no gene match. Germline lookup yields CDR1 MDHEN and CDR2 SYDVKM. The CDR3 bases are TGTGCCAGCAGTTCTTACAGGGGGCTCAATCTTTTCATGAACACTGAAGCTTTCTTT. Translation gives CASSSYRGLNLFMNTEAFF.

This clone was seen once. The chain combines TRBV7-6 with TRBJ2-5; TRBD1 matches at 9 bases. This CDR3 comprises 15 residues. The germline V gene encodes CDR1 SGHVS and CDR2 FNYEAQ. V dropped 6 bases and J dropped 5; count of bases not matched to a gene: 10. The CDR3 spells CASRARDRVWETQYF. The CDR3 DNA reads TGTGCCAGCAGAGCCCGGGACAGGGTGTGGGAGACCCAGTACTTC.

The chain carries TRBV29-1 and TRBJ2-1; 9 nucleotides match TRBD2. CDR3 size: 15 residues. Germline V gene data show CDR1 as SQVTM and CDR2 as ANQGSEA. The V gene end was trimmed by 1 base and the J gene end by 5 bases; junction bases not matched to a gene: 6. CDR3 nucleotide sequence: TGCAGCGTTGAAGTTCCAGCGGGAGGCCACAATGAGCAGTTCTTC. This gives the protein CSVEVPAGGHNEQFF.

This clone has a handful of counts. This rearrangement joins TRBV7-3 to TRBJ2-3; D call uncertain. This CDR3 comprises 15 residues. Trimming stripped 2 bases from V and 4 bases from J, with 13 bases between. CDR1 and CDR2 from the germline V gene are SGHTA and FQGTGA. CDR3: CASSLLGINPDTQYF. CDR3 sequence (DNA): TGTGCCAGCAGCTTACTAGGCATAAACCCAGATACGCAGTATTTT.

The chain uses TRBV7-9 and TRBJ2-2; 7 bases map to TRBD2. The CDR3 has 16 amino acids. Trimming cost V 5 bases and J 3 bases; bases outside gene matches: 9. CDR1 is SEHNR, CDR2 FQNEAQ, per germline (reference sequence). This chain's CDR3 is CASSPMGGRDTGELFF. The CDR3 coding sequence is TGTGCCAGCAGCCCAATGGGCGGGAGAGACACCGGGGAGCTGTTTTTT. The full variable domain, rest sourced from reference TRBV7-9 and TRBJ2-2, is DTGVSQNPRHKITKRGQNVTFRCDPISEHNRLYWYRQTLGQGPEFLTYFQNEAQLEKSRLLSDRFSAERPKGSFSTLEIQRTEQGDSAMYLCASSPMGGRDTGELFFGEGSRLTVL.

By share, this clone ranks as medium-sized. The chain couples TRBV18 to TRBJ1-3; TRBD1 matches 10 bases. CDR3 size: 15 residues. Trimming cost V 3 bases and J 2 bases; bases outside gene matches: 1. Looked up from germline, CDR1 is KGHSH and CDR2 is LQKENI. DNA for the CDR3: TGTGCCAGCTCACCTGGACAGGGGGCTGGAAACACCATATATTTT. Encoded protein: CASSPGQGAGNTIYF. Full variable domain (outside the CDR3, taken from reference TRBV18 and TRBJ1-3): NAGVMQNPRHLVRRRGQEARLRCSPMKGHSHVYWYRQLPEEGLKFMVYLQKENIIDESGMPKERFSAEFPKEGPSILRIQQVVRGDSAAYFCASSPGQGAGNTIYFGEGSWLTVV.

This chain connects TRBV5-1 to TRBJ2-7; 11 bases fit TRBD2. Germline trimming cut 0 bases from V and 2 bases from J; bases unmatched to any gene: 4. This CDR3 contains 16 residues. Germline CDR1 SGHRS, CDR2 YFSETQ. CDR3 coding DNA: TGCGCCAGCAGCTTGGCACTAGCGGGAGCCCCCTACGAGCAGTACTTC. Its protein is CASSLALAGAPYEQYF.

This sequence joins TRBV7-2 and TRBJ2-7, with a possible D match to TRBD2 (7 bases). The CDR3 length is 14 residues. Trimming stripped 5 bases from V and 3 bases from J, with 14 bases between. In germline, CDR1 is SGHTA, CDR2 FQGNSA. The CDR3 nucleotides are TGTGCCAGCAGCGCCGGGGGGCGCATCTACGAGCAGTACTTC. Protein sequence: CASSAGGRIYEQYF.

This rearrangement joins TRBV27 to TRBJ2-7; the D gene is possibly TRBD1 (5 bases). Trimming stripped 4 bases from V and 4 bases from J, with 14 bases between. Germline V gene data show CDR1 as MNHEY and CDR2 as SMNVEV (reference sequence). The CDR3 sequence is 14 residues long. The CDR3 protein is CASSSPGKGYEQYF. The CDR3 DNA follows: TGTGCCAGCAGTTCGCCAGGGAAAGGGTACGAGCAGTACTTC.

The chain carries TRBV29-1 and TRBJ2-7; 9 nucleotides line up with TRBD1. The CDR3 contains 15 residues. Germline V lookup: CDR1 SQVTM, CDR2 ANQGSEA. The V segment lost 1 base and the J segment 5 bases; nucleotides outside the gene matches: 9. CDR3 protein: CSVEARGTGSNEQYF. The CDR3 region has the DNA TGCAGCGTTGAAGCCCGGGGGACAGGGTCGAACGAGCAGTACTTC.

This chain links TRBV7-3 with TRBJ2-2; D is possibly TRBD2 (7 bases). The CDR3 has 17 amino acids. Germline CDR1 is SGHTA and CDR2 is FQGTGA. Trimming cost V 2 bases and J 2 bases, with 15 bases left between them. In DNA form, the CDR3 reads TGTGCCAGCAGCTTAGGGGGGGGCATTCCTAACACCGGGGAGCTGTTTTTT. Translation gives CASSLGGGIPNTGELFF.

The rearrangement joins TRBV19 to TRBJ1-1, with 8 bases aligning to TRBD1. Germline CDR1 reads LNHDA; CDR2 reads SQIVND (reference sequence). The CDR3 consists of 16 residues. The V segment lost 1 base and the J segment 3 bases; nucleotides outside the gene matches: 7. This CDR3 is CASSIGRTGFDTEAFF. The CDR3, as DNA: TGTGCCAGTAGTATAGGAAGGACAGGGTTTGACACTGAAGCTTTCTTT.

The chain recombines TRBV7-3 with TRBJ2-1; TRBD2 agrees at 7 bases. The length of the CDR3 is 16 residues. Germline assignment: CDR1 SGHTA and CDR2 FQGTGA. V dropped 1 base and J dropped 3; count of bases not matched to a gene: 6. The CDR3 sequence is CASSLSAGEVYNEQFF. For the CDR3, the DNA is TGTGCCAGCAGCTTAAGTGCGGGAGAGGTCTACAATGAGCAGTTCTTC.

The chain links TRBV28 to TRBJ1-5; D is undetermined. In germline, CDR1 is MDHEN, CDR2 SYDVKM. This CDR3 contains 17 residues. Trimming shortened V by 10 bases and J by 0 bases, and 22 bases separated the two germline ends. The CDR3 region is CATESQKRINSNQPQHF. CDR3 coding DNA: TGTGCCACCGAATCGCAGAAGCGTATTAATAGCAATCAGCCCCAGCATTTT.

Comments on this clone: One end of the junction varies from germline; a read error may be responsible. Other DNA sequences in the sample encode the same CDR3. The rearrangement joins TRBV7-7 to TRBJ2-5, with 9 positions matching TRBD1. Germline CDR1 SSHAT, CDR2 FNYEAQ (reference sequence). The CDR3 is 15 residues long. In nucleotides, the CDR3 is TGTGCTAGCAGCTTAGGAAGGGACAGGGAAGAGACCCAGTACTTC. This sequence encodes CASSLGRDREETQYF.

The chain recombines TRBV6-5 with TRBJ1-1; no definite D call. Germline V lookup: CDR1 MNHEY, CDR2 SVGAGI. The CDR3 is 14 amino acids. V was shortened by 4 bases and J by 0 bases, with 9 bases between the two germline ends. For the CDR3, the DNA is TGTGCCAGCAGTTCCCGTACACTGAACACTGAAGCTTTCTTT. Its translation is CASSSRTLNTEAFF.

The gene calls are TRBV28 and TRBJ2-3; D unclear. Trimming removed 7 bases at V and 2 bases at J, with 10 bases between. CDR1 and CDR2 from the germline V gene are MDHEN and SYDVKM. The length of the CDR3 is 13 residues. The CDR3, as DNA: TGTGCCAGCACCCCACCCTACACAGATACGCAGTATTTT. This sequence encodes CASTPPYTDTQYF.

The V and J genes are TRBV29-1 and TRBJ2-3, with TRBD2 matching over 11 bases. This CDR3 is built from 17 residues. After removal of 0 bases from V and 2 bases from J, the junction contained 7 bases not matched to a gene. CDR1 and CDR2 (germline): SQVTM, ANQGSEA. The CDR3 loop reads CSVEDWGTSGYTDTQYF. CDR3 in DNA: TGCAGCGTTGAAGATTGGGGGACTAGCGGATACACAGATACGCAGTATTTT.

The rearrangement links TRBV28 to TRBJ1-2; 7 nucleotides align to TRBD1. V shed 6 bases and J 5 bases; nucleotides not matched to a gene: 12. Germline V CDR1 and CDR2: MDHEN, SYDVKM. The CDR3 loop spans 15 amino acids. The CDR3 loop reads CASRRGGTELYGYTF. In DNA, the CDR3 is TGTGCCAGCAGACGGGGTGGGACAGAACTTTATGGCTACACCTTC.

This rearrangement joins TRBV6-5 to TRBJ2-5; 9 bases are shared with TRBD2. CDR3 length: 15 amino acids. Unmatched junction bases numbered 4, after V lost 5 bases and J lost 0 bases. CDR1 and CDR2 (germline): MNHEY, SVGAGI. CDR3 sequence: CASSRLAVNQETQYF. The CDR3, as DNA: TGTGCCAGCAGTCGACTAGCGGTAAACCAAGAGACCCAGTACTTC.

The genes are TRBV25-1 and TRBJ1-6; possibly TRBD1 for D (6 bases). The ends were cut back, 4 bases at V and 8 bases at J, with 9 bases in the middle. The CDR3 covers 13 residues. The germline V gene has CDR1 MGHDK and CDR2 SYGVNS. CDR3 sequence: CASSGHRDSPLHF. CDR3 DNA sequence: TGTGCCAGCAGTGGACACAGGGATTCACCCCTCCACTTT. The full variable domain, its missing parts supplied by reference TRBV25-1 and TRBJ1-6, is EADIYQTPRYLVIGTGKKITLECSQTMGHDKMYWYQQDPGMELHLIHYSYGVNSTEKGDLSSESTVSRIRTEHFPLTLESARPSHTSQYLCASSGHRDSPLHFGNGTRLTVT.

V gene TRBV7-6 combines with J gene TRBJ2-1, with 8 bases identical to TRBD1. Germline CDR1 SGHVS, CDR2 FNYEAQ. V shed 4 bases, J shed 4 bases, and the junction held 3 bases outside the gene matches. The CDR3 sequence is 14 residues long. CDR3 nucleotides: TGTGCCAGCAGCTCTCAGGGGGCATACAATGAGCAGTTCTTC. Residues: CASSSQGAYNEQFF.

V usage is TRBV19 and J usage is TRBJ2-7, with a weak D call TRBD1 (5 bases). This CDR3 spans 14 amino acids. Deletions cut 5 bases from V and 3 bases from J, with 14 bases between. Germline V gene lookup returns CDR1 LNHDA and CDR2 SQIVND (reference sequence). CDR3 residues: CASSASGSYYEQYF. In DNA form, the CDR3 reads TGTGCCAGTAGTGCATCAGGGTCCTACTACGAGCAGTACTTC.

The chain uses TRBV10-3 and TRBJ2-3, with D possibly matching TRBD1 (5 bases). The CDR3 sequence is 14 residues long. Per the germline V gene, CDR1 is ENHRY and CDR2 is SYGVKD. The V gene lost 4 bases and the J gene lost 0 bases, with 8 bases spanning the gap. In DNA, the CDR3 is TGTGCCATCAGTGCCAGGGCCAGCACAGATACGCAGTATTTT. It encodes CAISARASTDTQYF.

The genes are TRBV5-1 and TRBJ1-3; TRBD1 is a possible D gene (5 bases). The CDR3 has 13 amino acids. V gave up 0 bases and J gave up 7 bases, with 8 bases separating them. Germline assignment: CDR1 SGHRS and CDR2 YFSETQ. CDR3 coding DNA: TGCGCCAGCAGCTTGGGGGGGGAGAACACCATATATTTT. Protein: CASSLGGENTIYF.

This chain joins TRBV28 and TRBJ2-3; D ambiguous. Germline CDR1 reads MDHEN; CDR2 reads SYDVKM. This CDR3 has 14 residues. V lost 5 bases and J lost 9, with 18 bases in between. The CDR3 coding sequence is TGTGCCAGCAGTGCGATGGCGGCAACTCAGACGCAGTATTTT. It codes for CASSAMAATQTQYF.